These T cell receptor beta chains were read from a single sample in a study of Ad26.COV2.S vaccination and SARS-CoV-2 variants. The protocol was immunoSEQ multiplex PCR, while the TCRdb copy is restricted to in-frame clones and leaves out a portion. The sample holds about 350,000 clones, roughly 90% seen once. This specimen consisted of peripheral blood, obtained in a trial of Ad26.COV2.S vaccine versus placebo. All receptors derive from a person between 18 and 59 years old who received the Ad26.COV2.S COVID-19 vaccine or a placebo. Both conserved end residues are part of each CDR3. A D gene is named only where the DNA matches it firmly. For some rows the clone size is stated as once, few or many, or as a class when expanded; others skip it.

cdr3_aa: CASSQGARGSGANVLTF; cdr3_nt: TGTGCCAGCAGCCAGGGAGCACGGGGTTCTGGGGCCAACGTCCTGACTTTC; d_call: NA; clone_size: NA; v_call: TRBV4-2; j_call: TRBJ2-6
cdr3_aa: CASSLGHLIGQGSQETQYF; cdr3_nt: TGCGCCAGCAGCTTGGGCCACTTAATCGGACAGGGGAGCCAAGAGACCCAGTACTTC; d_call: TRBD1; clone_size: NA; v_call: TRBV5-1; j_call: TRBJ2-5
cdr3_aa: CASSFRQGLADNEKLFF; cdr3_nt: TGCGCCAGCAGCTTTAGACAGGGCCTAGCCGATAATGAAAAACTGTTTTTT; d_call: TRBD1; clone_size: NA; v_call: TRBV5-1; j_call: TRBJ1-4
cdr3_aa: CATSGRGEQFF; cdr3_nt: TGTGCCACCAGCGGGAGGGGTGAGCAGTTCTTC; d_call: TRBD2; clone_size: once; v_call: TRBV15; j_call: TRBJ2-1
cdr3_aa: CASSSPGDGTEAFF; cdr3_nt: TGTGCCAGTAGTAGTCCGGGGGACGGCACTGAAGCTTTCTTT; d_call: NA; clone_size: NA; v_call: TRBV19; j_call: TRBJ1-1
cdr3_aa: CASSAGGRDGYTF; cdr3_nt: TGTGCCAGCAGTGCGGGCGGCCGGGATGGCTACACCTTC; d_call: NA; clone_size: NA; v_call: TRBV12-3/TRBV12-4; j_call: TRBJ1-2
cdr3_aa: CASSYIGTGKPNGVYEQYF; cdr3_nt: TGTGCCAGCAGTTATATCGGGACAGGAAAGCCCAATGGCGTATACGAGCAGTACTTC; d_call: TRBD1; clone_size: NA; v_call: TRBV6-2/TRBV6-3; j_call: TRBJ2-7
cdr3_aa: CASSPFGQGAIVEKLFF; cdr3_nt: TGTGCCAGCTCACCATTTGGGCAGGGGGCGATTGTTGAAAAACTGTTTTTT; d_call: TRBD1; clone_size: NA; v_call: TRBV18; j_call: TRBJ1-4
cdr3_aa: CSARQGRRDTF; cdr3_nt: TGCAGTGCTAGGCAGGGACGGCGGGACACCTTC; d_call: NA; clone_size: NA; v_call: TRBV20-1; j_call: TRBJ1-2
cdr3_aa: CASSITLAAPPEQFF; cdr3_nt: TGTGCCAGTAGTATCACCCTAGCGGCCCCCCCGGAGCAGTTCTTC; d_call: TRBD2; clone_size: NA; v_call: TRBV19; j_call: TRBJ2-1
cdr3_aa: CASNRDNLMYDEQFF; cdr3_nt: TGTGCCAGCAATCGGGACAATCTCATGTACGATGAGCAGTTCTTC; d_call: NA; clone_size: NA; v_call: TRBV6-5; j_call: TRBJ2-1
cdr3_aa: CASSSRPYEQYF; cdr3_nt: TGTGCCAGCAGCTCTAGACCCTACGAGCAGTACTTC; d_call: NA; clone_size: NA; v_call: TRBV11-2; j_call: TRBJ2-7
cdr3_aa: CAISDSETQYF; cdr3_nt: TGTGCCATCAGTGATTCGGAGACCCAGTACTTC; d_call: NA; clone_size: NA; v_call: TRBV10-3; j_call: TRBJ2-5
cdr3_aa: CAWSEGAGQKQYF; cdr3_nt: TGTGCCTGGAGTGAAGGCGCGGGGCAAAAGCAGTACTTC; d_call: NA; clone_size: NA; v_call: TRBV30; j_call: TRBJ2-7
cdr3_aa: CASSTRGGVSNEQFF; cdr3_nt: TGTGCCAGCAGCACCAGGGGGGGGGTGTCGAATGAGCAGTTCTTC; d_call: NA; clone_size: NA; v_call: TRBV6-2/TRBV6-3; j_call: TRBJ2-1
cdr3_aa: CASSPNRGQETQYF; cdr3_nt: TGTGCCAGCAGCCCCAACAGGGGTCAAGAGACCCAGTACTTC; d_call: TRBD1; clone_size: NA; v_call: TRBV3-1/TRBV3-2; j_call: TRBJ2-5
cdr3_aa: CASSPRGGGPTDTQYF; cdr3_nt: TGTGCCAGCTCACCACGTGGGGGAGGGCCTACAGATACGCAGTATTTT; d_call: TRBD2; clone_size: few; v_call: TRBV18; j_call: TRBJ2-3
cdr3_aa: CASSERRIGTGELFF; cdr3_nt: TGTGCCAGCAGTGAACGACGGATCGGCACCGGGGAGCTGTTTTTT; d_call: NA; clone_size: few; v_call: TRBV6-1; j_call: TRBJ2-2
cdr3_aa: CASSPKGQVGGYTF; cdr3_nt: TGTGCCAGCTCACCAAAGGGACAGGTCGGCGGCTACACCTTC; d_call: TRBD1; clone_size: few; v_call: TRBV18; j_call: TRBJ1-2
cdr3_aa: CATWDGITDTQYF; cdr3_nt: TGTGCCACCTGGGATGGAATCACAGATACGCAGTATTTT; d_call: NA; clone_size: NA; v_call: TRBV24-1; j_call: TRBJ2-3
cdr3_aa: CATRKRIAGASYEQFF; cdr3_nt: TGTGCCACCAGAAAGAGAATAGCGGGAGCATCATATGAGCAGTTCTTC; d_call: TRBD2; clone_size: NA; v_call: TRBV15; j_call: TRBJ2-1
cdr3_aa: CASSLAGGALGTGELFF; cdr3_nt: TGTGCCAGCAGCTTAGCAGGGGGGGCCTTGGGGACCGGGGAGCTGTTTTTT; d_call: NA; clone_size: NA; v_call: TRBV7-2; j_call: TRBJ2-2
cdr3_aa: CASSTQGARYGYTF; cdr3_nt: TGTGCCAGTAGTACCCAGGGGGCGCGCTATGGCTACACCTTT; d_call: TRBD1; clone_size: NA; v_call: TRBV19; j_call: TRBJ1-2
cdr3_aa: CASSREDVYNSPLHF; cdr3_nt: TGTGCCAGCAGTCGTGAAGACGTATATAATTCACCCCTCCACTTT; d_call: NA; clone_size: NA; v_call: TRBV5-5; j_call: TRBJ1-6
cdr3_aa: CASSRDQPDGYTF; cdr3_nt: TGCGCCAGCAGCAGGGACCAGCCGGATGGCTACACCTTC; d_call: NA; clone_size: NA; v_call: TRBV5-1; j_call: TRBJ1-2
cdr3_aa: CASSQNTDTQYF; cdr3_nt: TGTGCCAGCAGCCAAAACACAGATACGCAGTATTTT; d_call: NA; clone_size: once; v_call: TRBV7-8; j_call: TRBJ2-3
cdr3_aa: CASSLGTGAGELFF; cdr3_nt: TGTGCCAGCAGCTTAGGGACAGGGGCCGGGGAGCTGTTTTTT; d_call: TRBD1; clone_size: NA; v_call: TRBV11-3; j_call: TRBJ2-2
cdr3_aa: CASSYSPRGTEAFF; cdr3_nt: TGTGCCAGCAGTTACTCGCCGCGTGGGACTGAAGCTTTCTTT; d_call: NA; clone_size: NA; v_call: TRBV6-2/TRBV6-3; j_call: TRBJ1-1
cdr3_aa: CASGPPTWTEQFF; cdr3_nt: TGTGCCAGCGGCCCCCCGACTTGGACGGAGCAGTTCTTC; d_call: NA; clone_size: NA; v_call: TRBV12-3/TRBV12-4; j_call: TRBJ2-1
cdr3_aa: CASSPLPDTHRGNTEAFF; cdr3_nt: TGTGCCAGCAGTCCACTACCGGACACCCATAGGGGGAACACTGAAGCTTTCTTT; d_call: NA; clone_size: once; v_call: TRBV27; j_call: TRBJ1-1
cdr3_aa: CASSIRTGGYEQYF; cdr3_nt: TGTGCCAGTAGTATAAGGACAGGCGGATACGAGCAGTACTTC; d_call: TRBD1; clone_size: NA; v_call: TRBV19; j_call: TRBJ2-7